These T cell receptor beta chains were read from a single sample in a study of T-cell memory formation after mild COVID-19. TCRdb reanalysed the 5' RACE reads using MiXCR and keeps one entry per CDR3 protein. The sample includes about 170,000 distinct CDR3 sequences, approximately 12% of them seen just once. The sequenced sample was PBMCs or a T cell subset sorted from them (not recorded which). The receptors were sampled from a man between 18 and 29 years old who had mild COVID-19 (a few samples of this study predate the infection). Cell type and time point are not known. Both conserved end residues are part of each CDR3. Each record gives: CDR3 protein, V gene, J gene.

CASSLSPGLAGGHTQYF,TRBV27,TRBJ2-3
CSARDLRLAQNEQFF,TRBV20-1,TRBJ2-1
CAIGGRQGNQPQHF,TRBV10-3,TRBJ1-5
CASSWQWAKNTEAFF,TRBV6-2/TRBV6-3,TRBJ1-1
CASRYGNSGELFF,TRBV6-6,TRBJ2-2
CASSLGGQNTGELFF,TRBV5-1,TRBJ2-2
CASSLDLYQETQYF,TRBV5-1,TRBJ2-5
CASSHLGRGTGYTF,TRBV4-1,TRBJ1-2
CAWSSGGAREQYF,TRBV30,TRBJ2-7
CATVRELGEKLFF,TRBV18,TRBJ1-4
CASSPGTGVGYTF,TRBV3-1,TRBJ1-2
CASSQPGTGEQETQYF,TRBV3-1,TRBJ2-5
CASSLQGGRRNTGELFF,TRBV7-6,TRBJ2-2
CASSTDTGELFF,TRBV2,TRBJ2-2
CAWSVLSEQYF,TRBV30,TRBJ2-7
CASSPRQGSGANVLTF,TRBV18,TRBJ2-6
CASSRYGGTGDPNEQFF,TRBV5-1,TRBJ2-1
CASSLFDFANTGELFF,TRBV7-6,TRBJ2-2
CSARDDGLGQGPLYEQYF,TRBV20-1,TRBJ2-7
CAISPTGGAGETQYF,TRBV10-3,TRBJ2-5
CSAREVGGSNEQFF,TRBV20-1,TRBJ2-1
CASSFRDRVEKLFF,TRBV5-5,TRBJ1-4
CASSQGGAGSPLHF,TRBV3-1,TRBJ1-6
CASSFLAGKHTQYF,TRBV5-1,TRBJ2-3
CASSPPSGIYEQFF,TRBV2,TRBJ2-1
CASSLVGKGGETQYF,TRBV5-1,TRBJ2-5
CASSRDLRSEFGYTF,TRBV5-4,TRBJ1-2
CASEIGSARTGELFF,TRBV11-3,TRBJ2-2
CASSPGPTNTGELFF,TRBV19,TRBJ2-2
CAISESADTQYF,TRBV10-3,TRBJ2-3
CASRDINSYEQYF,TRBV12-5,TRBJ2-7
CASSPPGQGQQPQHF,TRBV18,TRBJ1-5
CASSLTIRSYEQYF,TRBV5-1,TRBJ2-7
CASSLMTGGPTEAFF,TRBV5-1,TRBJ1-1
CSARIPQGGAYNEQFF,TRBV20-1,TRBJ2-1
CASSPGGYLNLNTEAFF,TRBV7-3,TRBJ1-1
CASSFAADTQYF,TRBV7-2,TRBJ2-3
CASRRGATNTEAFF,TRBV5-1,TRBJ1-1
CASSYSGTGANQPQHF,TRBV6-5,TRBJ1-5
CASSGPGEDYGYTF,TRBV2,TRBJ1-2
CSASSGLQFF,TRBV20-1,TRBJ2-1
CASQGTAGELFF,TRBV19,TRBJ2-2
CASSPIHQPQHF,TRBV7-6,TRBJ1-5
CASKGAQTGNYQPQHF,TRBV2,TRBJ1-5
CASSPNPSGGSYNEQFF,TRBV11-2,TRBJ2-1
CASSSQGPSTEAFF,TRBV6-2/TRBV6-3,TRBJ1-1
CATSRDAGGSTGELFF,TRBV15,TRBJ2-2
CASSPGQGVNTEAFF,TRBV5-4,TRBJ1-1
CASSFLGGASTGELFF,TRBV5-1,TRBJ2-2
CSARGHIRTEAFF,TRBV20-1,TRBJ1-1
CASRLRQGDTGELFF,TRBV12-3/TRBV12-4,TRBJ2-2
CASSRRRGLVNTGELFF,TRBV6-6,TRBJ2-2
CASSLLGADTQYF,TRBV12-3/TRBV12-4,TRBJ2-3